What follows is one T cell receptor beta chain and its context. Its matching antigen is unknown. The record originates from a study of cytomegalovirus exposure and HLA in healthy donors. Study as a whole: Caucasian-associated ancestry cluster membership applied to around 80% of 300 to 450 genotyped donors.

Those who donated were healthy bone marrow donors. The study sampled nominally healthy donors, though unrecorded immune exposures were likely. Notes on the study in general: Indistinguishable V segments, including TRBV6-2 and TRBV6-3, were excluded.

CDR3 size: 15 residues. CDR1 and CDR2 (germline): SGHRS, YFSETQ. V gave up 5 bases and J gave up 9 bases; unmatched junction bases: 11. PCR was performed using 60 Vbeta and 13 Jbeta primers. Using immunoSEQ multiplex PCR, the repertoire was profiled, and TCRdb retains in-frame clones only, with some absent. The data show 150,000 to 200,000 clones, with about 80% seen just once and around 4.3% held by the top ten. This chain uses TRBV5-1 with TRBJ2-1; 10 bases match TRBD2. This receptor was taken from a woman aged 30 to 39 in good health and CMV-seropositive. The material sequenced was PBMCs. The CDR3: CASRMRGTSDSEQFF. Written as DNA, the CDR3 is TGCGCCAGCAGGATGAGGGGGACTAGCGATAGTGAGCAGTTCTTC.